This T cell receptor (beta chain) was captured by sequencing in a study of cytomegalovirus exposure and HLA in healthy donors. Points on this clone: Its antigen is as yet unknown.

Germline lookup yields CDR1 SGDLS and CDR2 YYNGEE. This CDR3 has 15 residues. Germline trimming cut 2 bases from V and 7 bases from J; bases unmatched to any gene: 9. Using immunoSEQ multiplex PCR, the repertoire was profiled, and TCRdb retains in-frame clones only, with some absent. Among about 130,000 clones, about 94% were seen once, and the ten largest hold roughly 1.2%. Study results and caveats: TCR beta chains numbering some 160 were designated cytomegalovirus-associated.

Sequencing used PBMCs. The receptor comes from a woman under 30 in good health and CMV-seronegative. V usage is TRBV9 and J usage is TRBJ2-1; 7 bases fit TRBD1. This chain's CDR3 is CASSVEGGFRNEQFF. The DNA for the CDR3 is TGTGCCAGCAGCGTTGAAGGGGGCTTTCGTAATGAGCAGTTCTTC. Combining the CDR3 with reference TRBV9 and TRBJ2-1 gives the whole variable domain DSGVTQTPKHLITATGQRVTLRCSPRSGDLSVYWYQQSLDQGLQFLIQYYNGEERAKGNILERFSAQQFPDLHSELNLSSLELGDSALYFCASSVEGGFRNEQFFGPGTRLTVL.